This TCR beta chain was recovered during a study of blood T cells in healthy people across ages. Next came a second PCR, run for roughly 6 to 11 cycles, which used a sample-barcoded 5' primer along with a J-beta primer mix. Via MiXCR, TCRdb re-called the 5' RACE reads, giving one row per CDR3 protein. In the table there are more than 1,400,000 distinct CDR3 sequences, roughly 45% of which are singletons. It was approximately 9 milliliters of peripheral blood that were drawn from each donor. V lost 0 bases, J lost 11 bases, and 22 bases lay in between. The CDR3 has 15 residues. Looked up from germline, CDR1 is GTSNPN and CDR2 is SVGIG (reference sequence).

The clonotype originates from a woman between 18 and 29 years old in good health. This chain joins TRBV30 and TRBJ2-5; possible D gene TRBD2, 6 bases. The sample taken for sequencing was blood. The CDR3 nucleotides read TGTGCCTGGAGTGTCGAAGCGGGCGGTAGCAATGAGCAGTACTTC. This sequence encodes CAWSVEAGGSNEQYF.